The rows below give T cell receptor beta chains drawn from one sample of a study of T cells in Graves' hyperthyroidism and ophthalmopathy. TCRdb redid the calling of the multiplex PCR reads with MiXCR, one entry per CDR3 protein. The sample consists of roughly 700,000 distinct CDR3 sequences, 12% to 15% of them appearing once. Sequencing used blood. These receptors originate from a young woman with Graves' hyperthyroidism. Both conserved end residues are trimmed from each CDR3. A D gene is named only where the DNA matches it firmly.

j_call v_call d_call cdr3_length cdr3_aa
TRBJ1-2 TRBV28 - 12 ASSLLGPLYGYT
TRBJ2-7 TRBV2 TRBD1 13 ASPAWTGSSYEQY
TRBJ1-3 TRBV20-1 - 11 SARLATKNTIY
TRBJ2-1 TRBV6-1 TRBD2 14 ASSEAPGTRISEQF
TRBJ1-1 TRBV4-1 - 12 ASIKRPGNTEAF
TRBJ1-1 TRBV7-9 TRBD1 12 ASSPRTGGTEAF
TRBJ2-1 TRBV11-3 TRBD2 13 ASSLDTSGRYEQF
TRBJ2-7 TRBV14 TRBD2 16 ASSDSPGLAGGEYEQY
TRBJ1-1 TRBV30 - 9 AWDRNTEAF
TRBJ2-3 TRBV20-1 TRBD2 12 SAGLAGSTDTQY
TRBJ2-1 TRBV20-1 - 11 SGETTSVDEQF
TRBJ1-5 TRBV28 - 9 ASKGNQPQH
TRBJ1-2 TRBV4-3 TRBD1 13 ASSQAGQGSYGYT
TRBJ1-3 TRBV18 - 13 ASSPQQESGNTIY
TRBJ2-7 TRBV10-3 TRBD1 13 AISPRGQGTYEQY
TRBJ2-3 TRBV4-3 - 14 ASSQVGTRVTHTQY
TRBJ2-5 TRBV2 TRBD2 14 ASIPGLAGGRETQY
TRBJ1-2 TRBV29-1 - 11 SATRGLGYGYT
TRBJ2-1 TRBV6-1 TRBD1 12 ASRVGQGQGEQF
TRBJ1-1 TRBV19 TRBD1 11 ASKTGGVTEAF
TRBJ1-2 TRBV2 - 11 ASRAAGPYGYT
TRBJ2-2 TRBV5-1 - 10 TSSYGSGELF
TRBJ2-2 TRBV12-3/TRBV12-4 - 14 ASSLEGRRGTGELF
TRBJ2-7 TRBV30 - 11 AWSVGLPGEQY
TRBJ1-1 TRBV3-1 - 13 ASSQKRLMNTEAF
TRBJ2-5 TRBV11-2 - 11 ASSLTSWETQY
TRBJ2-1 TRBV7-9 - 10 ASSPPILEQF
TRBJ2-7 TRBV18 - 11 ASSPVPRWEQY
TRBJ1-2 TRBV4-1 - 12 ASSQDRQDYGYT
TRBJ2-1 TRBV14 - 14 ASSQKIATVYNEQF
TRBJ2-7 TRBV2 - 13 ASSVSGSPPLEQY
TRBJ2-5 TRBV28 TRBD1 12 ASSLSDRGETQY
TRBJ2-3 TRBV11-3 - 12 ASSLDKGQDTQY
TRBJ2-7 TRBV25-1 TRBD2 13 ASSPGGTSSHEQY
TRBJ2-5 TRBV28 - 17 ASSSTGTFASLPLETQY
TRBJ2-7 TRBV7-2 TRBD1 13 ASSYRDRGGAEQY
TRBJ1-5 TRBV7-2 - 12 ASSWDGGPQPQH
TRBJ2-3 TRBV27 - 11 ASSLPNTDTQY
TRBJ1-4 TRBV18 - 12 ASSPVGAGEKLF
TRBJ1-1 TRBV28 - 13 ASSLSGSGGTEAF
TRBJ2-7 TRBV28 - 14 ASSLVLTYYYKEQY
TRBJ2-7 TRBV9 - 11 ASSASHDYEQY
TRBJ2-3 TRBV28 - 12 ASSPLSASQTQY
TRBJ1-2 TRBV7-9 - 12 ASSLAFLNYGYT
TRBJ2-7 TRBV7-3 - 15 ASIELESGLSSYEQY
TRBJ2-2 TRBV20-1 - 11 SASRESYGELF
TRBJ2-2 TRBV5-1 - 12 ASSLEVIGGRLF
TRBJ1-2 TRBV27 - 9 ASSPGTGYT
TRBJ1-1 TRBV4-1 - 12 ASSPRVYDTEAF
TRBJ1-1 TRBV28 - 12 ASSPPGGHTEAF